These 25 T cell receptor beta chains were sequenced from one sample in a study of T-cell memory formation after mild COVID-19. One entry per CDR3 protein results from TCRdb running MiXCR on the 5' RACE reads. The sample consists of 390,000 or so distinct CDR3 sequences, about 15% of them appearing once. The sequenced material came from PBMCs or a T cell subset sorted from them (not recorded which). Source of these receptors: a man younger than 30 who had mild COVID-19 (a few samples of this study predate the infection). Cell type and time point are not known.

This clonotype was seen a few times. This rearrangement joins TRBV19 to TRBJ2-1; tentative D call: TRBD1 (5 bases). Germline-derived CDR1 and CDR2 are LNHDA and SQIVND (reference sequence). Deletions cut 4 bases from V and 10 bases from J, with 26 bases between. The CDR3 loop spans 17 amino acids. DNA of the CDR3: TGTGCCAGTAGTACCACTTCTGTGGGGCGCCTGGGTGAGGAGCAGTTCTTC. Amino acid sequence: CASSTTSVGRLGEEQFF. Using reference TRBV19 and TRBJ2-1 for the parts outside the CDR3, the full variable domain is DGGITQSPKYLFRKEGQNVTLSCEQNLNHDAMYWYRQDPGQGLRLIYYSQIVNDFQKGDIAEGYSVSREKKESFPLTVTSAQKNPTAFYLCASSTTSVGRLGEEQFFGPGTRLTVL.

This clonotype was counted between two and nine times. This rearrangement joins TRBV20-1 to TRBJ1-2; no clear D gene. The CDR3 runs 12 residues. CDR1 DFQATT and CDR2 SNEGSKA come from the germline V gene (reference sequence). V was clipped by 5 bases and J by 4 bases, with 11 bases between them. In DNA, the CDR3 is TGCAGTGCTTCCCAGTCTTCCTATGGCTACACCTTC. Protein sequence: CSASQSSYGYTF.

CDR3 amino acids: CASSPIQSGDRDTQYF. The CDR3 nucleotides are TGTGCCAGCAGTCCCATTCAGAGCGGGGACCGAGATACGCAGTATTTT. The chain employs TRBV12-3 or TRBV12-4 and TRBJ2-3; TRBD2 matches 7 bases. This CDR3 is built from 16 residues. Losses at the gene ends were 5 bases for V and 5 bases for J; bases not matched to a gene: 13.

There are a few counts of this clonotype. V usage is TRBV6-2 or TRBV6-3 and J usage is TRBJ2-1; TRBD2 aligns across 13 bases. The CDR3 extends over 16 amino acids. Germline V lookup: CDR1 MNHEY, CDR2 SVGEGT. Germline trimming cut 8 bases from V and 2 bases from J; bases unmatched to any gene: 6. The CDR3 DNA sequence: TGTGCCAGCTCGTCCGGGACTAGCGGGACCTACAATGAGCAGTTCTTC. Residues: CASSSGTSGTYNEQFF.

The CDR3 DNA is TGTGCCATCAGGGGACAGGGTAACTATGGCTACACCTTC. This codes for CAIRGQGNYGYTF. The chain is built from TRBV10-3 and TRBJ1-2; TRBD1 aligns across 9 bases. This CDR3 has 13 residues. Per germline, CDR1 ENHRY and CDR2 SYGVKD. V was pared by 6 bases and J by 1 base, with 0 bases of the junction left unmatched.

This clonotype showed up just a few times. The chain combines TRBV7-9 with TRBJ2-2; weak D call: TRBD2 (5 bases). Trimming removed 9 bases from V and 5 bases from J, with 7 bases in between. The CDR3 sequence is 11 residues long. CDR1 and CDR2 (germline): SEHNR, FQNEAQ (reference sequence). In DNA, the CDR3 is TGTGCCAGAAGGGAGACCGGGGAGCTGTTTTTT. Its translation is CARRETGELFF.

There are a few counts of this clonotype. The chain links TRBV6-2 or TRBV6-3 to TRBJ2-7, with D tentatively TRBD1 (5 bases). V lost 2 bases to trimming and J lost 9 bases, with 14 bases between them. The germline V gene encodes CDR1 MNHEY and CDR2 SVGEGT. The CDR3 runs 13 residues. CDR3 loop: CASSYAGKEGQYV. CDR3 DNA sequence: TGTGCCAGCAGTTACGCAGGGAAAGAAGGGCAGTACGTC.

The table lists this clonotype with a few counts. The CDR3 is CASSVGAGGQGNTGELFF. CDR3 DNA sequence: TGTGCCAGCAGTGTAGGTGCGGGGGGCCAGGGCAACACCGGGGAGCTGTTTTTT. V and J are TRBV12-3 or TRBV12-4 and TRBJ2-2, with 8 bases matching TRBD2. Trimming took 5 bases from V and 2 from J; bases not matched to a gene: 13. This CDR3 has 18 residues.

This clonotype showed up just a few times. CDR3 amino acids: CASSARWENYNEQFF. The CDR3 nucleotides are TGCGCCAGCAGCGCTAGATGGGAAAACTACAATGAGCAGTTCTTC. The chain couples TRBV4-3 to TRBJ2-1; D remains ambiguous. The CDR3 is 15 amino acids. V was trimmed by 5 bases and J by 3 bases, leaving 14 bases between them. The V gene's germline CDR1 is LGHNA and CDR2 YSLEER.

This clonotype was detected only a few times. The chain employs TRBV29-1 and TRBJ2-7; D is ambiguous. The CDR3 is made up of 13 amino acids. Trimming removed 4 bases from V and 1 base from J, with 11 bases in between. Germline-derived CDR1 and CDR2 are SQVTM and ANQGSEA. CDR3 in amino acids: CSVGGTRSYEQYF. CDR3 DNA sequence: TGCAGCGTTGGTGGTACAAGGTCCTACGAGCAGTACTTC.

This chain's CDR3 is CASSSITRVQDYGYTF. Written as DNA, the CDR3 is TGTGCCAGCAGCTCTATTACCAGGGTTCAGGACTATGGCTACACCTTC. The chain joins TRBV11-2 to TRBJ1-2; TRBD1 is a possible D gene (5 bases). The CDR3 loop spans 16 amino acids. V gave up 4 bases and J gave up 3 bases, with 18 bases separating them. Germline CDR1 and CDR2: SGHAT and FQNNGV.

CDR3: CASSLGGWGTGSGDTQYF. The CDR3 bases are TGTGCCAGCAGCTTAGGAGGTTGGGGGACAGGGAGTGGAGATACGCAGTATTTT. V and J are TRBV7-6 and TRBJ2-3; 9 nucleotides line up with TRBD1. V gave up 1 base and J gave up 5 bases; unmatched junction bases: 13. The CDR3 is 18 amino acids. Germline CDR1 reads SGHVS; CDR2 reads FNYEAQ.

This clonotype was found many times. The V and J genes are TRBV20-1 and TRBJ2-7, with D tentatively TRBD2 (5 bases). The germline V and J ends were trimmed by 1 base and 3 bases, with 10 bases remaining between them. This CDR3 contains 13 residues. Germline V gene lookup returns CDR1 DFQATT and CDR2 SNEGSKA (reference sequence). The CDR3 nucleotides are TGCAGTGCTAGAGGGAACGGGGTCTACGAGCAGTACTTC. Encoded protein: CSARGNGVYEQYF.

The chain couples TRBV28 to TRBJ1-6; TRBD1 aligns across 8 bases. The CDR3 has 14 residues. Looked up from germline, CDR1 is MDHEN and CDR2 is SYDVKM. V lost 4 bases and J lost 11; bases outside the gene matches: 7. CDR3 in DNA: TGTGCCAGCAGTTCCGGGACAGGAAGACCACCCCTCCACTTT. Translating gives CASSSGTGRPPLHF. Full variable domain (missing parts from reference TRBV28 and TRBJ1-6): DVKVTQSSRYLVKRTGEKVFLECVQDMDHENMFWYRQDPGLGLRLIYFSYDVKMKEKGDIPEGYSVSREKKERFSLILESASTNQTSMYLCASSSGTGRPPLHFGNGTRLTVT.

This clonotype came up a few times. The rearrangement links TRBV28 to TRBJ2-3; D might be TRBD1 or TRBD2, each matching 5 bases. This CDR3 is 12 amino acids long. Trimming stripped 6 bases from V and 2 bases from J, with 6 bases between. Germline loops: CDR1 MDHEN, CDR2 SYDVKM. CDR3 residues: CASRGTTDTQYF. CDR3 in DNA: TGTGCCAGCAGAGGGACCACAGATACGCAGTATTTT.

Ten or more counts support this clonotype. The CDR3 loop reads CASSFPGQGALTYEQYV. CDR3 bases: TGTGCCAGCAGCTTTCCGGGACAGGGGGCCCTAACCTACGAGCAGTACGTC. The V call is TRBV7-9, the J call TRBJ2-7; 12 nucleotides match TRBD1. CDR1 and CDR2 (germline): SEHNR, FQNEAQ (reference sequence). Losses at the gene ends were 3 bases for V and 2 bases for J; bases not matched to a gene: 8. The CDR3 runs 17 residues.

The V gene is TRBV5-4, the J gene TRBJ1-1; tentatively, D is TRBD1 (5 bases). The CDR3 covers 15 residues. Trimming removed 3 bases from V and 4 bases from J, with 16 bases in between. The germline V gene has CDR1 SGHNT and CDR2 YYREEE (reference sequence). CDR3 sequence reads: CASSWGGGMATEAFF. The CDR3 DNA reads TGTGCCAGCAGCTGGGGGGGAGGAATGGCCACTGAAGCTTTCTTT. Together with reference TRBV5-4 and TRBJ1-1, the CDR3 gives the full variable domain: ETGVTQSPTHLIKTRGQQVTLRCSSQSGHNTVSWYQQALGQGPQFIFQYYREEENGRGNFPPRFSGLQFPNYSSELNVNALELDDSALYLCASSWGGGMATEAFFGQGTRLTVV.

This clonotype occurred a few times. This CDR3 reads CASSFLSGGDTDTQYF. The DNA of the CDR3 is TGTGCCAGCAGCTTTCTTAGCGGGGGTGACACAGATACGCAGTATTTT. V gene TRBV11-3 combines with J gene TRBJ2-3; 9 positions match TRBD2. Germline V gene sequence: CDR1 SGHNT, CDR2 YENEEA. CDR3 length: 16 residues. The trim removed 3 bases at V and 2 bases at J, leaving 6 bases unmatched.

The V and J genes are TRBV5-1 and TRBJ2-5, with 8 positions matching TRBD2. Per germline, CDR1 SGHRS and CDR2 YFSETQ. The V and J ends lost 4 bases and 1 base, in that order; junction bases with no gene match: 9. The CDR3 has 16 amino acids. As DNA, the CDR3 is TGCGCCAGCAGCAGAACTAGCGGAGCTGCCCAAGAGACCCAGTACTTC. Its protein is CASSRTSGAAQETQYF.

This clonotype was seen more than once but under ten times. The rearrangement links TRBV7-7 to TRBJ2-2; perhaps TRBD1 as D (6 bases). CDR1 SSHAT and CDR2 FNYEAQ come from the germline V gene (reference sequence). Trimming left V 5 bases short and J 3 bases short, with 16 bases between. This CDR3 is 16 amino acids long. The CDR3 DNA sequence: TGTGCCAGCAGCGGGCGCCAGGGGTTCGACACCGGGGAGCTGTTTTTT. Its protein is CASSGRQGFDTGELFF.

Only a few counts were recorded for this clonotype. This chain uses TRBV6-2 or TRBV6-3 with TRBJ1-2; no clear D. This CDR3 is built from 16 residues. The germline V gene has CDR1 MNHEY and CDR2 SVGEGT. The ends were cut back, 2 bases at V and 8 bases at J, with 21 bases in the middle. CDR3 loop: CASSYVFLGGPLGYTF. The CDR3, as DNA: TGTGCCAGCAGTTACGTTTTTCTTGGCGGACCCCTGGGCTACACCTTC.

This chain links TRBV11-1 with TRBJ1-2, with TRBD1 matching over 9 bases. Germline V gene data show CDR1 as SGHAT and CDR2 as FQDESV (reference sequence). J was trimmed by 3 bases and V by 5 bases; bases with no gene match: 10. CDR3 length: 16 residues. The CDR3 loop reads CASSPRDRAFDYGYTF. The CDR3, as DNA: TGTGCCAGCAGCCCACGGGACAGGGCTTTTGACTATGGCTACACCTTC.

This clonotype was seen more than once but under ten times. This chain connects TRBV5-1 to TRBJ1-2, with D unclear. Germline CDR1 and CDR2: SGHRS and YFSETQ. Trimming took 0 bases from V and 8 from J, leaving 14 bases between them. The CDR3 covers 14 residues. CDR3 amino acids: CASSLASRLGGYTF. CDR3 sequence (DNA): TGCGCCAGCAGCTTGGCCAGCCGATTAGGAGGCTACACCTTC.

The chain has TRBV12-3 or TRBV12-4 and TRBJ2-2; possible D gene TRBD2, 7 bases. V dropped 5 bases and J dropped 2 bases, with 12 bases sitting between them. This CDR3 is 15 amino acids long. CDR3 region: CASSVRGANTGELFF. For the CDR3, the DNA is TGTGCCAGCAGTGTCCGGGGGGCTAACACCGGGGAGCTGTTTTTT.

This clonotype was recorded a few times. The chain's CDR3 is CASSTPDTQYF. The CDR3 DNA is TGTGCCAGCAGCACTCCAGATACGCAGTATTTT. The J gene is TRBJ2-3, the V gene TRBV7-9; D is unclear. The CDR3 loop spans 11 amino acids. The germline V gene encodes CDR1 SEHNR and CDR2 FQNEAQ (reference sequence). The V end lost 5 bases, the J end lost 4 bases, and 4 bases lay between the germline ends.